This paragraph reports one T cell receptor (beta chain). The data originate from a study of blood T cell repertoires in COVID-19. Overall study: Specimens from acute and convalescent COVID-19 originated in the United States, Italy and Spain. Nucleic acid was either cDNA or gDNA, and it came from T cells, B-cell-depleted T cells, or PBMCs.

In the source study's methods: By means of reference gene primer amplification, nucleated cell counts were estimated. TCRdb keeps only in-frame clones here, not all; method: immunoSEQ multiplex PCR. The V and J calls and the clone size are those of that table, but D and trimming were determined from the DNA. The table lists about 200,000 clones, around 85% of them singletons. The V gene lost 10 bases and the J gene lost 0 bases, with 12 bases spanning the gap. Germline V gene data show CDR1 as KGHDR and CDR2 as SFDVKD. The CDR3 has 14 amino acids. The sequencing sample was made of peripheral blood. The V call is TRBV24-1, the J call TRBJ1-5; D is undetermined. This clonotype originated in a woman in her seventies with acute or convalescent COVID-19. The CDR3 sequence is CATGRVYSNQPQHF. Written as DNA, the CDR3 is TGTGCCACTGGGCGAGTTTATAGCAATCAGCCCCAGCATTTT.